This is a list of T cell receptor beta chains from one sample in a study of STAT3 mutations in large granular lymphocyte leukemia. The data were produced by immunoSEQ multiplex PCR, yet TCRdb's version contains in-frame clones alone and is incomplete. The sample shows 10,000 to 15,000 clones, more than 75% of them seen only once. Input material: peripheral blood mononuclear cells. The origin of the receptors is a man aged 35 to 55 with T-cell large granular lymphocyte leukemia. Some clones in this sample may be carry-over from other donors' samples. CDR3s include the opening cysteine and the closing phenylalanine or tryptophan. A D gene is named only where the DNA matches it firmly.

D gene: TRBD2
V gene: TRBV29-1
J gene: TRBJ2-1
CDR3 protein: CSVGTSGNNEQFF

D gene: -
V gene: TRBV7-9
J gene: TRBJ2-2
CDR3 protein: CASRRGASGAGELFF

D gene: -
V gene: TRBV6-6
J gene: TRBJ1-4
CDR3 protein: CASSYEWEYGKLFF

D gene: -
V gene: TRBV6-6
J gene: TRBJ2-5
CDR3 protein: CASSYSGGEAQETQYF

D gene: TRBD2
V gene: TRBV7-9
J gene: TRBJ2-5
CDR3 protein: CASSSPPGLAALQETQYF

D gene: TRBD2
V gene: TRBV7-9
J gene: TRBJ2-2
CDR3 protein: CASSLEAGAGELFF

D gene: TRBD1
V gene: TRBV5-1
J gene: TRBJ2-2
CDR3 protein: CASSSHRDRGNTGELFF

D gene: -
V gene: TRBV6-6
J gene: TRBJ1-2
CDR3 protein: CASKADYGYTF

D gene: TRBD1
V gene: TRBV7-2
J gene: TRBJ1-5
CDR3 protein: CASSLVAGTDFNQPQHF

D gene: TRBD2
V gene: TRBV4-3
J gene: TRBJ2-7
CDR3 protein: CASSHPGLAGETSYEQYF

D gene: -
V gene: TRBV7-3
J gene: TRBJ2-2
CDR3 protein: CASSLSPLTVNTGELFF

D gene: -
V gene: TRBV6-5
J gene: TRBJ1-5
CDR3 protein: CASGPRYNQPQHF

D gene: TRBD1
V gene: TRBV29-1
J gene: TRBJ2-6
CDR3 protein: CSVGQGSGANVLTF

D gene: -
V gene: TRBV11-2
J gene: TRBJ1-1
CDR3 protein: CASSASWDLAFF

D gene: -
V gene: TRBV7-9
J gene: TRBJ2-5
CDR3 protein: CASSLVVTGGETQYF

D gene: -
V gene: TRBV5-5
J gene: TRBJ2-3
CDR3 protein: CASSLEVRTDTQYF

D gene: -
V gene: TRBV5-6
J gene: TRBJ2-7
CDR3 protein: CASSIGLAANEQYF

D gene: -
V gene: TRBV18
J gene: TRBJ1-1
CDR3 protein: CASSPPNLELNTEAFF

D gene: -
V gene: TRBV4-1
J gene: TRBJ2-7
CDR3 protein: CASSARDSSYEQYF

D gene: -
V gene: TRBV5-1
J gene: TRBJ1-3
CDR3 protein: CASSPTLPAGNTIYF

D gene: -
V gene: TRBV5-6
J gene: TRBJ1-3
CDR3 protein: CASSFGRAGNTIYF

D gene: TRBD1
V gene: TRBV5-4
J gene: TRBJ2-2
CDR3 protein: CASSLRQGSGELFF

D gene: -
V gene: TRBV7-2
J gene: TRBJ1-2
CDR3 protein: CASSLARGGTYGYTF

D gene: TRBD1
V gene: TRBV27
J gene: TRBJ1-6
CDR3 protein: CASSPTRQGASPLHF

D gene: -
V gene: TRBV11-2
J gene: TRBJ2-7
CDR3 protein: CASSLVRDEQYF